This TCR beta chain was documented in a study of T cell changes during pregnancy in multiple sclerosis. The CDR3 spans 15 residues. The V end was cut by 5 bases, the J end by 5 bases, with 17 bases between. Germline lookup yields CDR1 SGHNT and CDR2 YENEEA. Some clones are missing from TCRdb's copy, which holds only in-frame ones; the method was immunoSEQ multiplex PCR. Altogether 35,000 to 45,000 clones are present, 87% being singletons, with the ten largest covering under 1%. This chain uses TRBV11-3 with TRBJ2-3; D is perhaps TRBD2 (6 bases). This TCR was sampled from a female donor with multiple sclerosis, enrolled in a pregnancy study. The sequenced sample was CD4+ T cells from peripheral blood mononuclear cells, obtained after pregnancy. CDR3 DNA sequence: TGTGCCAGCAGCCCCGGGACTCAAGAGGTAGATACGCAGTATTTT. Its protein product is CASSPGTQEVDTQYF.